This T cell receptor (beta chain) appears in the sequencing data of a study of blood T cell repertoires in COVID-19. V was clipped by 5 bases and J by 1 base; unmatched bases: 4. The germline V gene encodes CDR1 MNHEY and CDR2 SVGAGI. The CDR3 spans 14 residues. Profiled with immunoSEQ multiplex PCR; TCRdb holds only in-frame clones, not every one. The sample yields 310,000 or so clones, over 80% seen once. The receptor was derived from a young woman who had recovered from COVID-19. The chain carries TRBV6-5 and TRBJ2-7; 8 bases agree with TRBD1. The sample was PBMCs or T cells enriched from blood (not recorded which). CDR3 sequence reads: CASSKWDRSYEQYF. The CDR3 nucleotides are TGTGCCAGCAGTAAATGGGACAGGTCCTACGAGCAGTACTTC.